Sequencing of this TCR beta chain was carried out in a study of shared clonotypes between healthy human individuals. General study results and limits: Relative to their counterparts shared across all four donors, non-shared clonotypes exhibited diminished generation probabilities. Estimated clonotype richness was generally higher in naive than memory subsets.

The V segment lost 3 bases and the J segment 0 bases; nucleotides outside the gene matches: 5. There are 15 residues in the CDR3. The germline V gene encodes CDR1 SGHTA and CDR2 FQGNSA. The data were produced by immunoSEQ multiplex PCR, yet TCRdb's version contains in-frame clones alone and is incomplete. The sample shows about 1.5 million clones, 95% to 99% of them seen only once. With respect to this clone: Its target is unknown.

Sequenced input: naive CD4+ T cells sorted from blood. Subset given: CD45RA+ positively selected. The chain is built from TRBV7-2 and TRBJ2-7, with 7 bases fitting TRBD1. The TCR was taken from a man aged 25-40 years in good health. The CDR3 is CASSLGYRGSYEQYF. CDR3 nucleotide sequence: TGTGCCAGCAGCTTGGGCTACAGGGGCTCCTACGAGCAGTACTTC.